The entry below gives a single T cell receptor (beta chain) sequence along with its context. Germline assignment: CDR1 LGHNA and CDR2 YSLEER. Trimming took 0 bases from V and 0 from J, leaving 15 bases between them. This CDR3 region has 19 residues. TCRdb called the 5' RACE reads again in MiXCR, with one record for every CDR3 protein. Of under 250,000 distinct CDR3 sequences in the sample, approximately 10% were seen once. The source of the sample is a study of T-cell memory formation after mild COVID-19. Study in general: For the most part, TCR clusters were specific to one donor.

The receptor was derived from a man younger than 35 who had mild COVID-19 (a few samples of this study predate the infection). Cell type and time point are not known. V is TRBV4-3 and J is TRBJ1-6, with D possibly TRBD1 on 6 matching bases. Material for sequencing was PBMCs or a T cell subset sorted from them (not recorded which). CDR3 coding DNA: TGCGCCAGCAGCCAAGATTTTGACAGGTCAAGCTCCTATAATTCACCCCTCCACTTT. As protein: CASSQDFDRSSSYNSPLHF.